This T cell receptor beta chain was recovered during a study of control samples from healthy donors and cancer patients. The ends were cut back, 6 bases at V and 8 bases at J, with 13 bases in the middle. The CDR3 loop spans 12 amino acids. Per the germline V gene, CDR1 is LNHDA and CDR2 is SQIVND (reference sequence). Method: immunoSEQ multiplex PCR; TCRdb's copy keeps in-frame clones and lacks some. Of approximately 88,000 clones in the sample, approximately 91% were seen once. The sequenced sample was blood. The chain carries TRBV19 and TRBJ1-2; perhaps TRBD1 as D (6 bases). The receptor's source is a woman in her twenties or thirties in good health. The CDR3 loop reads CASSLGARGYTF. CDR3 nucleotides: TGTGCCAGTAGCCTGGGGGCTCGGGGCTACACCTTC. The complete variable domain, with remaining parts taken from reference TRBV19 and TRBJ1-2, reads DGGITQSPKYLFRKEGQNVTLSCEQNLNHDAMYWYRQDPGQGLRLIYYSQIVNDFQKGDIAEGYSVSREKKESFPLTVTSAQKNPTAFYLCASSLGARGYTFGSGTRLTVV.